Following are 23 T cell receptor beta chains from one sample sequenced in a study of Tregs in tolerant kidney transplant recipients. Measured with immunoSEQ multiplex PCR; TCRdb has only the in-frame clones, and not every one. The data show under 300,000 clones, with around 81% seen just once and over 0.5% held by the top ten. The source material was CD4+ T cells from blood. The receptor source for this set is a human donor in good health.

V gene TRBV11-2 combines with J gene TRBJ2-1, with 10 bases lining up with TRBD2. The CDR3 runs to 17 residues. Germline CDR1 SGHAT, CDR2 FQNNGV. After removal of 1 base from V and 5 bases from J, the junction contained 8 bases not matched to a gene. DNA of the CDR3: TGTGCCAGCAGCTTAGTGCCTAGCGGGAGATACCACAATGAGCAGTTCTTC. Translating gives CASSLVPSGRYHNEQFF.

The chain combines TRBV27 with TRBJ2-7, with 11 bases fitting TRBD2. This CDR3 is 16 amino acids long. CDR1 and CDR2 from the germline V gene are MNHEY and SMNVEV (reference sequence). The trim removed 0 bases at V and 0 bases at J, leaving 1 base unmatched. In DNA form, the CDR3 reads TGTGCCAGCAGTTTATCGACTAGCGGGGCCTCCTACGAGCAGTACTTC. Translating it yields CASSLSTSGASYEQYF.

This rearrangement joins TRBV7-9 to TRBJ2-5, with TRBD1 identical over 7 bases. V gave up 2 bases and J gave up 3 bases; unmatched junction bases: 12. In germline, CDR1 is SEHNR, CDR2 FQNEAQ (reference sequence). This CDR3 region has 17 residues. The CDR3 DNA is TGTGCCAGCAGCTTAAGGGTCTTAGGGACAGCAAAAGAGACCCAGTACTTC. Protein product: CASSLRVLGTAKETQYF. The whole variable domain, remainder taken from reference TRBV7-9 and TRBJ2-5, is DTGVSQNPRHKITKRGQNVTFRCDPISEHNRLYWYRQTLGQGPEFLTYFQNEAQLEKSRLLSDRFSAERPKGSFSTLEIQRTEQGDSAMYLCASSLRVLGTAKETQYFGPGTRLLVL.

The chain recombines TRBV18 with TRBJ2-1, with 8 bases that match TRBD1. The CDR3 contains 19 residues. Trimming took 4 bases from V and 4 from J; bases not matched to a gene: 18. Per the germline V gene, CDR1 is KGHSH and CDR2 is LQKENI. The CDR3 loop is CASSLRRDRRPGFYNEQFF. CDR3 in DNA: TGTGCCAGCTCACTTCGCCGGGACAGGAGGCCCGGATTTTACAATGAGCAGTTCTTC.

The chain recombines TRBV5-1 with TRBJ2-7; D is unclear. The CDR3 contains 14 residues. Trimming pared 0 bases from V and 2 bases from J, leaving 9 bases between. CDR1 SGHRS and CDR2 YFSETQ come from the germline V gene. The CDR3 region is CASSLAQPPYEQYF. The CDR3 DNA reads TGCGCCAGCAGCTTGGCGCAACCCCCCTACGAGCAGTACTTC.

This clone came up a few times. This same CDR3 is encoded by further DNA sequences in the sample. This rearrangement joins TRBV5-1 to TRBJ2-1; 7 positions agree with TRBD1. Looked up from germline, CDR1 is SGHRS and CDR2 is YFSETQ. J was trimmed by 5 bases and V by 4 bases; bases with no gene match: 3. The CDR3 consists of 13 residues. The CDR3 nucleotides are TGCGCCAGCAGCCCGGGACAGAACAATGAGCAGTTCTTC. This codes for CASSPGQNNEQFF.

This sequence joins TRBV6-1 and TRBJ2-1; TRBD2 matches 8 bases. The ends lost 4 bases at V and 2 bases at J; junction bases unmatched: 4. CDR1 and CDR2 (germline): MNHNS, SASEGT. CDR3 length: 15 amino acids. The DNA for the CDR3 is TGTGCCAGCAGTGTAGCGGGGTGGACCTACAATGAGCAGTTCTTC. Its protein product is CASSVAGWTYNEQFF.

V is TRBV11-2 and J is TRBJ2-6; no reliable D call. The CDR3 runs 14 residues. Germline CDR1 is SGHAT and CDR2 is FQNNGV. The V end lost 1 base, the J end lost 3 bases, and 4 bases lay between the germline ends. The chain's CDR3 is CASSLAFGANVLTF. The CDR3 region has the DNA TGTGCCAGCAGCTTAGCTTTTGGGGCCAACGTCCTGACTTTC.

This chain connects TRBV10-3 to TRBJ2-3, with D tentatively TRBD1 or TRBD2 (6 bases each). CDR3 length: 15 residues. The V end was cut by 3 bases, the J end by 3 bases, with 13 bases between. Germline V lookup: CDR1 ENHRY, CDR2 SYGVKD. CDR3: CAISDGRGTTDTQYF. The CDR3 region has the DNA TGTGCCATCAGTGATGGTAGGGGGACTACAGATACGCAGTATTTT.

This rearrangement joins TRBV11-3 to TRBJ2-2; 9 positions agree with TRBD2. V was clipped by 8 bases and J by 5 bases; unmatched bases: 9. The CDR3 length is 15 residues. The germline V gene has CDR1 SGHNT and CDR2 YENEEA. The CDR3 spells CASGGGSGGTGELFF. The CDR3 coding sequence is TGTGCCAGCGGCGGAGGAAGCGGGGGGACCGGGGAGCTGTTTTTT.

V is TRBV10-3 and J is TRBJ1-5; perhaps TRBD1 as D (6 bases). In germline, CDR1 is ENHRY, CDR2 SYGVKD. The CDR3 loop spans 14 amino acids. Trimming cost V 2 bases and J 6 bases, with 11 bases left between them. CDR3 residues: CAISEGGASQPQHF. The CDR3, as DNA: TGTGCCATCAGTGAGGGGGGGGCGAGTCAGCCCCAGCATTTT.

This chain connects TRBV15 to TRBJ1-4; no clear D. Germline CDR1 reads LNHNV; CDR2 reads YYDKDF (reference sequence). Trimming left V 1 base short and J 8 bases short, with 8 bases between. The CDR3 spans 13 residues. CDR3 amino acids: CATSRAVEEKLFF. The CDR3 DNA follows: TGTGCCACCAGCAGAGCCGTGGAAGAAAAACTGTTTTTT.

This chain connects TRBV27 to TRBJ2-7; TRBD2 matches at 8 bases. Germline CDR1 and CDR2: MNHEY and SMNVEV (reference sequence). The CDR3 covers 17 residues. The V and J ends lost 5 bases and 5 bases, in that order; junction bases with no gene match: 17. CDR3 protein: CASSPPLGLAGFDEQYF. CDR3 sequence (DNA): TGTGCCAGCAGTCCACCTTTGGGGCTAGCGGGTTTCGACGAGCAGTACTTC.

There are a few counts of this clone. The CDR3 sequence is CASSMGGGDTQYF. The CDR3 coding sequence is TGTGCCAGTAGTATGGGAGGGGGAGATACGCAGTATTTT. The chain links TRBV19 to TRBJ2-3, with D tentatively TRBD2 (7 bases). This CDR3 comprises 13 residues. The V and J ends lost 3 bases and 5 bases respectively, with 9 bases between them. Germline lookup yields CDR1 LNHDA and CDR2 SQIVND (reference sequence).

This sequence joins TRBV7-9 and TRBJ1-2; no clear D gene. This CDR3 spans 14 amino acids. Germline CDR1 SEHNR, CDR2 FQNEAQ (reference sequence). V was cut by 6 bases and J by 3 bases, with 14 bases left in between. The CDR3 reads CASSSNEAYYGYTF. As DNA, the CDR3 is TGTGCCAGCAGTTCCAACGAGGCGTACTATGGCTACACCTTC.

CDR3 loop: CASSLETGWGEAFF. In DNA form, the CDR3 reads TGCGCCAGCAGCCTCGAGACAGGATGGGGTGAAGCTTTCTTT. The chain carries TRBV5-1 and TRBJ1-1; TRBD1 is a possible D gene (6 bases). CDR1 SGHRS and CDR2 YFSETQ come from the germline V gene. The CDR3 sequence is 14 residues long. V lost 4 bases, J lost 7 bases, and 17 bases lay in between.

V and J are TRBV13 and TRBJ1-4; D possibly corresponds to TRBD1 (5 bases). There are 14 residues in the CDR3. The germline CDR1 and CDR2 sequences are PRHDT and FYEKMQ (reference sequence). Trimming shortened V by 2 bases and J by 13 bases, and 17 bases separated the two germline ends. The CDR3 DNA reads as TGTGCCAGCAGCTTAATAGGAGAGCCTCAGGGACTGTTTTTT. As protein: CASSLIGEPQGLFF.

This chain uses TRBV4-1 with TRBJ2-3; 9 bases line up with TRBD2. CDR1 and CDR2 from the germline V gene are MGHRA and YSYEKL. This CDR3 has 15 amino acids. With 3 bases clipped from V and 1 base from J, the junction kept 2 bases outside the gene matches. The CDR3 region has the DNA TGCGCCAGCAGCCAGAGGACTAGCGGCACAGATACGCAGTATTTT. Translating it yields CASSQRTSGTDTQYF.

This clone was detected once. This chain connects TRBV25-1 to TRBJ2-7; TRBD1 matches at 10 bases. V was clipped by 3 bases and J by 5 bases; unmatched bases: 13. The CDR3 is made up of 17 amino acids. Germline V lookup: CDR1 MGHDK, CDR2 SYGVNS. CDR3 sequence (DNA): TGTGCCAGCAGTGAGGGGACAGGGGCCCCTGGAGGAGACGAGCAGTACTTC. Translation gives CASSEGTGAPGGDEQYF.

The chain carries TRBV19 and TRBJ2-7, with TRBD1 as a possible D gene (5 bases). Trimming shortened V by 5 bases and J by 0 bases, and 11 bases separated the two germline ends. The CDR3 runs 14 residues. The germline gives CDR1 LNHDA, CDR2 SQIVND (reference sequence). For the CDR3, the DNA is TGTGCCAGTAGTGTGACAGTAGACTCCTACGAGCAGTACTTC. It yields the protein CASSVTVDSYEQYF.

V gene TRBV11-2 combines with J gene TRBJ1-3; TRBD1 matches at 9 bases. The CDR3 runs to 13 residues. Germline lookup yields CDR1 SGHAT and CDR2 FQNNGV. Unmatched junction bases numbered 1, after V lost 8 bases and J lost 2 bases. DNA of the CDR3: TGTGCCAGCCGGGACAGGGCTGGAAACACCATATATTTT. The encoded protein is CASRDRAGNTIYF. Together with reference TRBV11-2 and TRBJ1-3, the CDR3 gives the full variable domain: EAGVAQSPRYKIIEKRQSVAFWCNPISGHATLYWYQQILGQGPKLLIQFQNNGVVDDSQLPKDRFSAERLKGVDSTLKIQPAKLEDSAVYLCASRDRAGNTIYFGEGSWLTVV.

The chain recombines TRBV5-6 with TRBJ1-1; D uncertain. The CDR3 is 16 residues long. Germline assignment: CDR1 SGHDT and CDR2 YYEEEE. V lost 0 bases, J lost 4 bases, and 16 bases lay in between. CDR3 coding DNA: TGTGCCAGCAGCTTGGCGCCGGCGGGGTCAGGCACTGAAGCTTTCTTT. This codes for CASSLAPAGSGTEAFF.

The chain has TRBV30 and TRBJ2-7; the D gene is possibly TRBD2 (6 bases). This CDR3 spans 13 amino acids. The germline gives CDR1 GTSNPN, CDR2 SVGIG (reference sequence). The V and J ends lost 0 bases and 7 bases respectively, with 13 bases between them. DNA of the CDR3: TGTGCCTGGAGTGTCGGGACTTTGGCGGAGCAGTACTTC. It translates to CAWSVGTLAEQYF.